Below are 8 T cell receptor beta chains sequenced from a single sample in a study of shared T cell receptors in the human thymus. Profiling relied on immunoSEQ multiplex PCR, and the TCRdb table lists in-frame clones only, not all of them. Of 640,000 or so clones listed, 70% to 90% are singletons. A further study also used this sample, focusing on human thymus T cells.

Specimen: thymocytes. The receptors here all came from a boy younger than two with a congenital heart defect.

This sequence joins TRBV29-1 and TRBJ2-3; maybe TRBD1 (7 bases). The germline V gene encodes CDR1 SQVTM and CDR2 ANQGSEA. This CDR3 comprises 16 residues. V was clipped by 2 bases and J by 3 bases, with 18 bases between them. The CDR3 sequence is CSVENQTGEETDTQYF. The CDR3 DNA follows: TGCAGCGTTGAAAACCAAACAGGGGAGGAAACAGATACGCAGTATTTT.

V and J are TRBV6-1 and TRBJ2-3, with TRBD2 identical over 12 bases. Trimming removed 0 bases from V and 0 bases from J; junction bases left unmatched: 4. The germline CDR1 and CDR2 sequences are MNHNS and SASEGT. The CDR3 covers 18 residues. The CDR3 DNA reads TGTGCCAGCAGTGAAGCGCAGGGGACTAGCGGGAGCACAGATACGCAGTATTTT. Translating gives CASSEAQGTSGSTDTQYF.

J is TRBJ2-2 and V is TRBV5-6, with 11 bases aligning to TRBD2. This CDR3 contains 16 residues. After removal of 2 bases from V and 6 bases from J, the junction contained 6 bases not matched to a gene. The V gene's germline CDR1 is SGHDT and CDR2 YYEEEE. The CDR3 region has the DNA TGTGCCAGCAGCTTCTTAGCGGGGGGGTACCCCGGGGAGCTGTTTTTT. As protein: CASSFLAGGYPGELFF.

This rearrangement joins TRBV28 to TRBJ1-5; TRBD1 matches 8 bases. Unmatched junction bases numbered 7, after V lost 5 bases and J lost 4 bases. CDR1 and CDR2 (germline): MDHEN, SYDVKM. CDR3 length: 15 residues. For the CDR3, the DNA is TGTGCCAGCAGTGACGGGACAGGCGAAAATCAGCCCCAGCATTTT. As protein: CASSDGTGENQPQHF.

V gene TRBV27 combines with J gene TRBJ1-4; 10 bases agree with TRBD1. The CDR3 is made up of 14 amino acids. Looked up from germline, CDR1 is MNHEY and CDR2 is SMNVEV (reference sequence). V lost 6 bases and J lost 5; bases outside the gene matches: 3. The CDR3 here is CASSRTGGNEKLFF. CDR3 nucleotide sequence: TGTGCCAGCAGCAGGACAGGGGGGAATGAAAAACTGTTTTTT.

The chain is built from TRBV5-8 and TRBJ1-5; TRBD1 aligns across 7 bases. In germline, CDR1 is SGHTS, CDR2 YDEGEE. Germline trimming cut 4 bases from V and 0 bases from J; bases unmatched to any gene: 7. The CDR3 totals 16 residues. The CDR3 nucleotides are TGTGCCAGCAGCCCCCGGGACAGTTATAGCAATCAGCCCCAGCATTTT. This gives the protein CASSPRDSYSNQPQHF.

The rearrangement uses TRBV6-5 and TRBJ1-6; TRBD1 agrees at 10 bases. The CDR3 extends over 15 amino acids. Germline V lookup: CDR1 MNHEY, CDR2 SVGAGI. V was pared by 5 bases and J by 9 bases, with 7 bases of the junction left unmatched. The CDR3 here is CASSPLGQGGSPLHF. As DNA, the CDR3 is TGTGCCAGCAGTCCCCTCGGACAGGGGGGTTCACCCCTCCACTTT.

In DNA form, the CDR3 reads TGTGCCACCAGCAGAGACCGGGACAGCCCTTTTGAGCAGTACTTC. Residues: CATSRDRDSPFEQYF. The V call is TRBV15, the J call TRBJ2-7; 7 nucleotides match TRBD1. The germline V gene has CDR1 LNHNV and CDR2 YYDKDF (reference sequence). The V segment lost 0 bases and the J segment 7 bases; nucleotides outside the gene matches: 9. The length of the CDR3 is 15 residues. The whole variable domain, filled in from reference TRBV15 and TRBJ2-7, reads DAMVIQNPRYQVTQFGKPVTLSCSQTLNHNVMYWYQQKSSQAPKLLFHYYDKDFNNEADTPDNFQSRRPNTSFCFLDIRSPGLGDTAMYLCATSRDRDSPFEQYFGPGTRLTVT.